This record looks at one T cell receptor beta chain sequence and its context. Its antigen is not known. RNA transcripts provided the source from which TCR beta CDR3 regions were amplified. An initial round of RT-PCR targeting the TCR CDR3 relied on the HTBI primer set. One entry per CDR3 protein results from TCRdb running MiXCR on the multiplex PCR reads. The sample has roughly 840,000 distinct CDR3 sequences, around 38% seen once. This specimen comes from a study of T cells in Graves' hyperthyroidism and ophthalmopathy. Points from the study as a whole: Ophthalmopathy, which appeared later, was predicted by the model a median about 6 months before onset. Stable hyperthyroidism was separated from ophthalmopathy by a model based on 13 V-J features.

Fresh peripheral blood, around 9.3 ml, was the source of the PBMCs. Germline CDR1 is DFQATT and CDR2 is SNEGSKA (reference sequence). The CDR3 is made up of 15 amino acids. J gave up 0 bases and V 4 bases, and 4 bases lay outside the gene matches. The rearrangement joins TRBV20-1 to TRBJ2-2; the match to TRBD2 covers 8 bases. The sequenced sample was blood. The sequence was collected from a man aged 18-30 years with Graves' hyperthyroidism. The CDR3 region is CSATGAGANTGELFF. The DNA for the CDR3 is TGCAGTGCTACAGGAGCGGGGGCGAACACCGGGGAGCTGTTTTTT.